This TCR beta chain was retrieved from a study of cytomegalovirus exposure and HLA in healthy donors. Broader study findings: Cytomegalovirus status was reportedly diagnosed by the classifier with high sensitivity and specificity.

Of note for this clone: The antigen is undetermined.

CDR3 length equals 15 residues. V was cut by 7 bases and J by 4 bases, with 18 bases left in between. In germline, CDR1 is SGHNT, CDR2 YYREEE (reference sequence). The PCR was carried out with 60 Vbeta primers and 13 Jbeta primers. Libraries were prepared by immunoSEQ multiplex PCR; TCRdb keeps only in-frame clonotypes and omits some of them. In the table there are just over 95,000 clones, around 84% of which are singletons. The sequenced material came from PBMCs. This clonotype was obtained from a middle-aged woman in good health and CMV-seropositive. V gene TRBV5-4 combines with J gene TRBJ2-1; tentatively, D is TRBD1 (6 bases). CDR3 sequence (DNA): TGTGCCAGCCACGGGACACCCAAAACGTACAATGAGCAGTTCTTC. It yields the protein CASHGTPKTYNEQFF.